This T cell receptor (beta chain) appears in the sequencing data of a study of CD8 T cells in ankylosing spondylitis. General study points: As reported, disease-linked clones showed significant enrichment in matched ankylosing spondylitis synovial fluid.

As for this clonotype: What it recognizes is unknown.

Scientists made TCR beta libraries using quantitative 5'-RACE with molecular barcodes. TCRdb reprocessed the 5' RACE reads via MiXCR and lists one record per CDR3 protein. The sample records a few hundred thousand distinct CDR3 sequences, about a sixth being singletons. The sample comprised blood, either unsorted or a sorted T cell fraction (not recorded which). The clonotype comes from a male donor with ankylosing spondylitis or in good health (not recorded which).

CDR3 loop: CASSLVQGAGDTQYF. The DNA for the CDR3 is TGCGCCAGCAGCTTGGTTCAGGGGGCAGGAGATACGCAGTATTTT. This chain uses TRBV5-1 with TRBJ2-3; 8 bases agree with TRBD1. The CDR3 contains 15 residues. Trimming cost V 0 bases and J 5 bases; bases outside gene matches: 5. Germline-derived CDR1 and CDR2 are SGHRS and YFSETQ. Looking up the rest from reference TRBV5-1 and TRBJ2-3 gives the full variable domain: KAGVTQTPRYLIKTRGQQVTLSCSPISGHRSVSWYQQTPGQGLQFLFEYFSETQRNKGNFPGRFSGRQFSNSRSEMNVSTLELGDSALYLCASSLVQGAGDTQYFGPGTRLTVL.